The present TCR beta chain was sequenced within a study of OX40 agonist ivuxolimab in advanced cancers. The study in broad terms: Ivuxolimab was an agonistic, fully human IgG2 monoclonal antibody directed against OX40 (CD134), a costimulatory receptor. Intravenous ivuxolimab was administered to patients every 2 weeks at six dose levels: 0.01, 0.1, 0.3, 1.5, 3 and 10 mg/kg. Of the roughly 52 dose-escalation patients, hepatocellular carcinoma was present in about 19, melanoma in roughly 15, renal cell carcinoma in 9 and head and neck cancer in 9. The dose-escalation cohort was 82.7% male with a mean age of about 54 years, ranging from roughly 23 to 90. Patients were allowed to have had prior anti-PD-1, anti-PD-L1 or anti-CTLA-4 therapy, and 40% of the dose-escalation patients had previously received checkpoint inhibitors. Three dose-escalation patients achieved partial responses, one with hepatocellular carcinoma and two with cutaneous melanoma. The point of sequencing TCRbeta in the periphery was to test whether ivuxolimab changed TCR sequence diversity and drove clonal T-cell expansion. The paper describes the monotherapy dose-escalation part (N of about 54 patients) of the phase I trial of ivuxolimab.

The paper's findings and limits, for the study overall: Which antigens the clonally expanded peripheral T cells were specific for was not determined. Clonal expansion of both CD4+ and CD8+ blood T cells was observed from baseline to week 6 at doses 0.1 to 3.0 mg/kg. After ivuxolimab, more expanded clones were found on average in CD8+ T cells than in CD4+ T cells. Partial responders in the 0.1-3.0 mg/kg groups had among the lowest normalized peripheral clonal expansion, especially among CD8+ T cells. Low levels of normalized T-cell clonal expansion were also seen in some nonresponding patients.

Trimming at the junction amounts to 0 bases on V and 0 bases on J, and the germline ends lie 10 bases apart. Via the germline V gene, CDR1 is SGDLS and CDR2 YYNGEE. The CDR3 starts with the cysteine, ends with the phenylalanine, and has 15 residues. Kept here is only the CDR3 DNA, which spans 45 bases and is read in frame from base 1. Genomic DNA was isolated from the sorted cells so that the TCRbeta CDR3 region could be sequenced. TCRbeta CDR3 regions were sequenced using the immunoSEQ Assay. Held by TCRdb, this immuneACCESS table contains in-frame sequences only and omits some clones. Under half of the omission traces to an unresolved V gene where checked; the cause of the rest is unknown. This sample lists some 100,000 clones; roughly 89% were detected once. The ten largest clonotypes hold more than 0.15% of the sample. The trial excluded patients who had a history of autoimmune disease or who were on systemic immunosuppression. Peripheral blood for TCR sequencing was drawn from every dose cohort at baseline, at cycle 4 day 1 and at cycle 7 day 1. The samples were taken from a phase I, first-in-human, multicenter, open-label dose-escalation trial of ivuxolimab. Adults with locally advanced or metastatic melanoma, renal cell, hepatocellular, or head and neck squamous cell carcinoma were enrolled in the trial. Before TCR sequencing, CD4+ T cells and CD8+ T cells from peripheral blood were sorted into separate populations.

Worth noting for this clone: Its cognate antigen has yet to be identified. It has no much larger one-base neighbor in the sample; base qualities were not kept.

This receptor was identified in an adult with an advanced solid tumor such as melanoma, head and neck, liver or kidney cancer. This specimen was CD4+ or CD8+ T cells sorted from blood, taken in a trial of the OX40 agonist ivuxolimab. This sequence uses TRBV9 and TRBJ2-7, with no D gene named confidently. The DNA reads TGTGCCAGCAGCGTAGGGACCCAAAGCTCCTACGAGCAGTACTTC. Translated, this gives CASSVGTQSSYEQYF.